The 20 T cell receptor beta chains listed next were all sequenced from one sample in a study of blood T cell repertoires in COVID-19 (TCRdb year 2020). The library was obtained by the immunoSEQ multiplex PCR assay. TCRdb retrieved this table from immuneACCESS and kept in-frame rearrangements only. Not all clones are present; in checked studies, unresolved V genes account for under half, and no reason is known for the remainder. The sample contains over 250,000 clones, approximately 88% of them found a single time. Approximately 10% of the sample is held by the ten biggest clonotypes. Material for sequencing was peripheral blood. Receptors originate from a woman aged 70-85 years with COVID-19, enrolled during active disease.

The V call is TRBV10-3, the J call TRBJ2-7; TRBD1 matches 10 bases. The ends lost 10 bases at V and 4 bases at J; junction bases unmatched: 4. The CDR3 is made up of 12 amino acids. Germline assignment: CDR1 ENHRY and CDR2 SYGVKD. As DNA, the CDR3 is TGTGCCACAGGACAGGGGGAATACGAGCAGTACTTC. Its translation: CATGQGEYEQYF.

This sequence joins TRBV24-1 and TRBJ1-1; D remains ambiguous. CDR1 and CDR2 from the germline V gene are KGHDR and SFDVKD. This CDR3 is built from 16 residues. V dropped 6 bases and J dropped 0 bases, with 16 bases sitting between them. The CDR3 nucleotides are TGTGCCACCAGTTTTCTCGCTGAGCGAATGAACACTGAAGCTTTCTTT. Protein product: CATSFLAERMNTEAFF.

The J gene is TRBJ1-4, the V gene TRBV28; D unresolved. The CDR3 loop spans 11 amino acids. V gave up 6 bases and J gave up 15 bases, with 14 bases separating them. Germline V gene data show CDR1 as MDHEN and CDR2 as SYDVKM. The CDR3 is CASSLTDTVFF. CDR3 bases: TGTGCCAGCAGCCTTACCGACACAGTGTTTTTT.

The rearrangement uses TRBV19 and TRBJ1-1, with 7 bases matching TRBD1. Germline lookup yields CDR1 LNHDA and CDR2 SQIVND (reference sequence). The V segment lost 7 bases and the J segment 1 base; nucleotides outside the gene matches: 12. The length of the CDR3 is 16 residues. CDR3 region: CASINRDRLQNTEAFF. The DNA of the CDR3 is TGTGCCAGTATAAACCGGGACAGACTCCAGAACACTGAAGCTTTCTTT. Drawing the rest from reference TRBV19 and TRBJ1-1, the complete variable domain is DGGITQSPKYLFRKEGQNVTLSCEQNLNHDAMYWYRQDPGQGLRLIYYSQIVNDFQKGDIAEGYSVSREKKESFPLTVTSAQKNPTAFYLCASINRDRLQNTEAFFGQGTRLTVV.

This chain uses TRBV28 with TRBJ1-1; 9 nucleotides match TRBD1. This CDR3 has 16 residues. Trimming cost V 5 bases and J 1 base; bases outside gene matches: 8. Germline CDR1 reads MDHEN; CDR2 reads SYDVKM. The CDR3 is CASSRTGQGGNTEAFF. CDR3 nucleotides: TGTGCCAGCAGTAGGACGGGACAGGGAGGGAACACTGAAGCTTTCTTT.

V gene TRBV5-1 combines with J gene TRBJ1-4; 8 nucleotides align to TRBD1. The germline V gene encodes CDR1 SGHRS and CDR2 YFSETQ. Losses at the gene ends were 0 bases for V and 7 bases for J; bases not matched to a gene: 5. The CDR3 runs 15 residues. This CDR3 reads CASSLGTGSGEKLFF. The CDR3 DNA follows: TGCGCCAGCAGCTTGGGGACAGGGTCGGGTGAAAAACTGTTTTTT.

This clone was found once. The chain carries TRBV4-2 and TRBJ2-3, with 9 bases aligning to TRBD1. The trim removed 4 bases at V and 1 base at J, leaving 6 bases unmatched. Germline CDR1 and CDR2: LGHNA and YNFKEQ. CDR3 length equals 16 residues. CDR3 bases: TGTGCCAGCAGCCGATTGACAGGGGGACGCACAGATACGCAGTATTTT. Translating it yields CASSRLTGGRTDTQYF.

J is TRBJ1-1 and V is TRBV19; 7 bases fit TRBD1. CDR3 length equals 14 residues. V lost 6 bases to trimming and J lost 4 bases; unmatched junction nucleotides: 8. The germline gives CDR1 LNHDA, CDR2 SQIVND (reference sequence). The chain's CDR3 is CASRKTGTGTEAFF. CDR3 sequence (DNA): TGTGCCAGTAGAAAGACAGGGACGGGCACTGAAGCTTTCTTT.

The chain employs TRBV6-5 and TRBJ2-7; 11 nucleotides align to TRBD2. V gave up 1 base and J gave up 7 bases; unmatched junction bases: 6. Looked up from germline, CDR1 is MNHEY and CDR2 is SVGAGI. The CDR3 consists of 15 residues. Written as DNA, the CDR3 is TGTGCCAGCAGTTACTTTACTAGCGGGAGTGGAGAGCAGTACTTC. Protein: CASSYFTSGSGEQYF.

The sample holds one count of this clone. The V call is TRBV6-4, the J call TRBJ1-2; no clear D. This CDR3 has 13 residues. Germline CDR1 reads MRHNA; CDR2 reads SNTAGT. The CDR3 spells CATGGTANYGYTF. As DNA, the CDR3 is TGTGCTACCGGAGGCACAGCTAACTATGGCTACACCTTC.

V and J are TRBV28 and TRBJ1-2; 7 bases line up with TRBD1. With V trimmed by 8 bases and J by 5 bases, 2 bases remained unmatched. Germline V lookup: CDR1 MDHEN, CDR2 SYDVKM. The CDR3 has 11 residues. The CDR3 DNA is TGTGCCAGCGGGGACAGATATGGCTACACCTTC. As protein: CASGDRYGYTF.

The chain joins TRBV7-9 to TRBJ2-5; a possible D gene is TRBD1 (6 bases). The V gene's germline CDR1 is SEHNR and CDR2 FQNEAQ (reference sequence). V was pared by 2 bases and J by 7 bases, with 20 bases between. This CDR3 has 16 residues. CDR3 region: CASSLNFPGVSVTQYF. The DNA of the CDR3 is TGTGCCAGCAGCTTAAACTTTCCAGGGGTTTCCGTGACCCAGTACTTC.

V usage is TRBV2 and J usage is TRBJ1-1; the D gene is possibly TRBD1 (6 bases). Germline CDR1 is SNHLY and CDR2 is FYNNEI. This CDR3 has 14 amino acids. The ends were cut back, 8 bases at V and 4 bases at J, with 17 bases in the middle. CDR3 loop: CASRYNRVFTEAFF. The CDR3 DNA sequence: TGTGCCAGCCGATATAACAGGGTTTTCACTGAAGCTTTCTTT.

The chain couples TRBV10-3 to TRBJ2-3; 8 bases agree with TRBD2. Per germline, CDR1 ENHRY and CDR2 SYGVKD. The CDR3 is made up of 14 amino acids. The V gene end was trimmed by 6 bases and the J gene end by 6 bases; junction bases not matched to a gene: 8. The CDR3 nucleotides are TGTGCCATCAGCCTACTAGCGGTGGAGGATACGCAGTATTTT. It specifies CAISLLAVEDTQYF.

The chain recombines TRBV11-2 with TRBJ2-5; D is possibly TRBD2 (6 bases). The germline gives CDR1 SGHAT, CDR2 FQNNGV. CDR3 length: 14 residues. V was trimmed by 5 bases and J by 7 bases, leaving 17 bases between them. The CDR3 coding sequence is TGTGCCAGCAGCGCGGGACTTTATGAGGGGACCCAGTACTTC. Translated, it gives CASSAGLYEGTQYF.

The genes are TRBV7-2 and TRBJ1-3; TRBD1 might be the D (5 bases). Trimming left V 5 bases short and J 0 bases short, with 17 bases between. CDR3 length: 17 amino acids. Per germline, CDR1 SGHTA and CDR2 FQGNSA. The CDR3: CASSPMGPQLSGNTIYF. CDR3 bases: TGTGCCAGCAGCCCGATGGGGCCCCAACTCTCTGGAAACACCATATATTTT.

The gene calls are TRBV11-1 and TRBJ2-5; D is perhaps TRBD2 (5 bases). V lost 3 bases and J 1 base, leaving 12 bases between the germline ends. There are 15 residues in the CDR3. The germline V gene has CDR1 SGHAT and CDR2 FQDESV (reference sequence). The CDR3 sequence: CASSFSQDFQETQYF. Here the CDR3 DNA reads TGTGCCAGCAGCTTTTCCCAGGACTTCCAAGAGACCCAGTACTTC.

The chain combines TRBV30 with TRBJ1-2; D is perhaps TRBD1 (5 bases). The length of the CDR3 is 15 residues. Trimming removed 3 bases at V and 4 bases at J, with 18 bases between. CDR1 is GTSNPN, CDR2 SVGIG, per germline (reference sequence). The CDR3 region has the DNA TGTGCCTGGAGCCCCCTGCTTTGGGGCCCCTATGGCTACACCTTC. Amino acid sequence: CAWSPLLWGPYGYTF.

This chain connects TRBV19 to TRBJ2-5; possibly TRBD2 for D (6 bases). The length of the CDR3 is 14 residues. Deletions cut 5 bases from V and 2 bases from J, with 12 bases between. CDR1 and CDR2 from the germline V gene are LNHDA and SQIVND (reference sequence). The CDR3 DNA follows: TGTGCCAGTAGTCCATCTAGCGCTCAAGAGACCCAGTACTTC. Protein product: CASSPSSAQETQYF.

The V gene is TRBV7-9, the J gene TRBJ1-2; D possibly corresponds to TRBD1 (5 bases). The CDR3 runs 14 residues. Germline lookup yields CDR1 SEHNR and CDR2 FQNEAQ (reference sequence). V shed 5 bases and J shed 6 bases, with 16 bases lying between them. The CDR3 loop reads CASSLSDRSDGYTF. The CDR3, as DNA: TGTGCCAGCAGCCTATCAGACAGATCGGATGGCTACACCTTC.